A selection of T cell receptor beta chains follows, all from one sample in a study of blood T cell repertoires in COVID-19. The method was immunoSEQ multiplex PCR; TCRdb's version includes in-frame clones alone and lacks a portion of them. The repertoire consists of 200,000 to 250,000 clones, with about 79% occurring once and the leading ten covering 1.4%. The specimen sequenced was peripheral blood. These receptors originate from a woman in her thirties or forties who had recovered from COVID-19. Each CDR3 is given with its conserved first and last residue. A D gene is named only where the DNA matches it firmly. Size is stated for part of the rows, as once, few or many counts, or as a class when the clone is expanded.

clone size,J gene,V gene,D gene,CDR3 protein,CDR3 DNA
NA,TRBJ2-2,TRBV5-6,TRBD1,CASSDTGVETGELFF,TGTGCCAGCAGCGACACAGGGGTCGAGACCGGGGAGCTGTTTTTT
once,TRBJ2-1,TRBV27,TRBD2,CASRPGGGGSYNEQFF,TGTGCCAGCAGGCCGGGTGGGGGGGGGTCGTACAATGAGCAGTTCTTC
NA,TRBJ2-3,TRBV13,NA,CASSLGRLLRGRDTQYF,TGTGCCAGCAGCTTAGGCCGTCTCCTACGAGGAAGAGATACGCAGTATTTT
NA,TRBJ1-4,TRBV5-1,TRBD1,CASGTGQGYGSKLFF,TGCGCCAGCGGAACCGGACAGGGGTATGGCTCTAAACTGTTTTTT
NA,TRBJ2-7,TRBV5-4,NA,CASSDTARGAYEQYF,TGTGCCAGCAGCGATACGGCCAGGGGGGCCTACGAGCAGTACTTC
NA,TRBJ2-5,TRBV14,NA,CASSQSEGAGGEYF,TGTGCCAGCAGCCAATCGGAAGGGGCCGGCGGGGAGTACTTC
NA,TRBJ2-1,TRBV6-2/TRBV6-3,NA,CASSSGLSSYNEQFF,TGTGCCAGCAGCAGCGGGTTAAGCTCCTACAATGAGCAGTTCTTC
NA,TRBJ1-5,TRBV7-9,TRBD1,CASSRGQGGNQPQHF,TGTGCCAGCAGCCGCGGACAGGGCGGCAATCAGCCCCAGCATTTT
NA,TRBJ1-3,TRBV27,TRBD1,CASSSGTGGNTIYF,TGTGCCAGCAGTTCAGGGACAGGTGGAAACACCATATATTTT
few,TRBJ1-1,TRBV9,TRBD1,CASSSGQGAGTEAFF,TGTGCCAGCAGCTCGGGACAGGGGGCTGGCACTGAAGCTTTCTTT
NA,TRBJ2-7,TRBV9,TRBD2,CASSVAASGFYEQYF,TGTGCCAGCAGCGTAGCGGCTAGCGGGTTCTACGAGCAGTACTTC
NA,TRBJ1-2,TRBV10-3,NA,CAISAGQTNYGYTF,TGTGCCATCAGTGCTGGACAAACTAACTATGGCTACACCTTC
NA,TRBJ1-1,TRBV3-1/TRBV3-2,NA,CASSQAGGHKPEAFF,TGTGCCAGCAGCCAAGCTGGAGGCCATAAGCCTGAAGCTTTCTTT
NA,TRBJ2-7,TRBV2,NA,CASTGAITYEQYF,TGTGCCAGCACAGGGGCAATAACCTACGAGCAGTACTTC
NA,TRBJ2-2,TRBV2,TRBD2,CAGRALNTGELFF,TGTGCCGGGAGGGCCCTGAACACCGGGGAGCTGTTTTTT
NA,TRBJ1-5,TRBV6-5,TRBD1,CASSYNRGKDQPQHF,TGTGCCAGCAGTTACAACAGGGGGAAAGATCAGCCCCAGCATTTT
once,TRBJ2-1,TRBV7-3,TRBD2,CASSTGLAGHTEQFF,TGTGCCAGCAGCACAGGACTAGCGGGGCACACTGAGCAGTTCTTC
NA,TRBJ1-3,TRBV2,NA,CASNMAGTGNTIYF,TGTGCCAGCAACATGGCAGGGACTGGAAACACCATATATTTT
NA,TRBJ1-5,TRBV5-1,NA,CASSLGGVHQPQHF,TGCGCCAGCAGCTTAGGCGGAGTCCATCAGCCCCAGCATTTT
NA,TRBJ1-4,TRBV5-1,TRBD1,CASSGTGVLVF,TGCGCCAGCAGCGGAACAGGGGTATTAGTTTTT
NA,TRBJ1-2,TRBV7-2,NA,CASSLQGYGYTF,TGTGCCAGCAGCTTACAGGGGTATGGCTACACCTTC
NA,TRBJ2-5,TRBV18,NA,CASSPRTEGAGETQYF,TGTGCCAGCTCACCACGCACCGAAGGGGCCGGGGAGACCCAGTACTTC
NA,TRBJ2-5,TRBV7-9,TRBD1,CASSLGQGQETQYF,TGTGCCAGCAGCCTTGGACAGGGGCAAGAGACCCAGTACTTC